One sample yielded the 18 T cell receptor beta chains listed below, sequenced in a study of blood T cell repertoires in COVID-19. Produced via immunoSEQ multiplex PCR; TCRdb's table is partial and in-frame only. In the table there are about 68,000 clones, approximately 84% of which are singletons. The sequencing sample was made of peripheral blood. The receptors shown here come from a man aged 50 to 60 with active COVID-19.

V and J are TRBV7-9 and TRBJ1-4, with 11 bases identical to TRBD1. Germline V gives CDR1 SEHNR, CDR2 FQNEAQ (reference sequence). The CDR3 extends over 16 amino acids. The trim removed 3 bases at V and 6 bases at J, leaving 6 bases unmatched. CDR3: CASSFGGQGVYEKLFF. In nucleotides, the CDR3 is TGTGCCAGCAGCTTCGGGGGACAGGGGGTTTATGAAAAACTGTTTTTT.

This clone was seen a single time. The CDR3 DNA follows: TGTGCCAGCAGCTTCGGACTACACGAGCAGTACTTC. It codes for CASSFGLHEQYF. The chain has TRBV3-1 (or the pseudogene TRBV3-2) and TRBJ2-7; TRBD2 is a possible D gene (6 bases). Germline V CDR1 and CDR2: LGHDT, YNNKEL (reference sequence). The CDR3 contains 12 residues. V was trimmed by 5 bases and J by 5 bases, leaving 10 bases between them.

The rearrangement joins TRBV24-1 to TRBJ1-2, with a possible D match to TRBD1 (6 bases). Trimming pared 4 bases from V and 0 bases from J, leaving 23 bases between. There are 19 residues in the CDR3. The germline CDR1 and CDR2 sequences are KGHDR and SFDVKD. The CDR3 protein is CATSDTPTAGDQANYGYTF. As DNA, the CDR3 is TGTGCCACCAGTGACACCCCGACGGCAGGGGACCAAGCTAACTATGGCTACACCTTC.

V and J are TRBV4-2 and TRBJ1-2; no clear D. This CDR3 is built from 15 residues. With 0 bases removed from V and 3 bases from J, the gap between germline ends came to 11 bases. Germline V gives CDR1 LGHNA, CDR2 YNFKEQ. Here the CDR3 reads CASSQEGRSYYGYTF. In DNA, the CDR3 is TGTGCCAGCAGCCAAGAAGGGAGGTCCTACTATGGCTACACCTTC.

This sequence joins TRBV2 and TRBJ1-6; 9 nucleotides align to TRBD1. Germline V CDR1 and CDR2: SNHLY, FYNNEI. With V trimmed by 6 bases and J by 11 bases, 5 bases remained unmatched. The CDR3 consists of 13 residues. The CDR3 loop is CASSPGQGPPLHF. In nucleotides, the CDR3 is TGTGCCAGCAGCCCGGGACAGGGTCCACCCCTCCACTTT.

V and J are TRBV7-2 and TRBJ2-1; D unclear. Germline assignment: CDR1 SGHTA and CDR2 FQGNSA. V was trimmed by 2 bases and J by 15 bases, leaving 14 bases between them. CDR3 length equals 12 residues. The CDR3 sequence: CASSLYASHGFF. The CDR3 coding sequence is TGTGCCAGCAGCTTATATGCTTCCCACGGGTTCTTC.

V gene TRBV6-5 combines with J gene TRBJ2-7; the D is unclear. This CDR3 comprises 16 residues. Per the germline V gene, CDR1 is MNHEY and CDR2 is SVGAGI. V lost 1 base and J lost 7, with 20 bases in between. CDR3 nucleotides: TGTGCCAGCAGTTACTTTTTGGGCACCCTGAAAGAGGAGCAGTACTTC. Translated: CASSYFLGTLKEEQYF.

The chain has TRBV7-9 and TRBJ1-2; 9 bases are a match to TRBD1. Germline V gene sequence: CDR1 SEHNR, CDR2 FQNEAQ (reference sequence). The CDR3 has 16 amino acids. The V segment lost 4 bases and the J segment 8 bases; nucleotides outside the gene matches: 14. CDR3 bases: TGTGCCAGCAGCTCAAGGGGGACAGGGTATCTCGGAGGCTACACCTTC. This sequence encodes CASSSRGTGYLGGYTF.

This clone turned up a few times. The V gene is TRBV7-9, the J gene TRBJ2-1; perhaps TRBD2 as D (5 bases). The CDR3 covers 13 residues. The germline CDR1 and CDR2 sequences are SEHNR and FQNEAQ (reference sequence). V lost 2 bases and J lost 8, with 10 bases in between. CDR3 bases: TGTGCCAGCAGCTTACAGGCGGGCCATGAGCAGTTCTTC. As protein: CASSLQAGHEQFF.

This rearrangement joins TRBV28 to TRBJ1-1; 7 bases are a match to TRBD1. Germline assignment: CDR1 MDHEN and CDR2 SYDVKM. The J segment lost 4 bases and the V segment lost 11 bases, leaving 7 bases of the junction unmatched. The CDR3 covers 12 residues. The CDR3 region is CASYSGGTEAFF. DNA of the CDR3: TGTGCCTCGTATTCAGGGGGCACTGAAGCTTTCTTT.

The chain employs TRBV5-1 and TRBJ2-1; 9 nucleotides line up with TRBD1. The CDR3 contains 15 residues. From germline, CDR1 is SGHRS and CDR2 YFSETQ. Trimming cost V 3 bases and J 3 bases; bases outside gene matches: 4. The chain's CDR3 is CASSSGQGFYNEQFF. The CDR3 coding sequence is TGCGCCAGCAGCTCGGGACAGGGTTTCTACAATGAGCAGTTCTTC.

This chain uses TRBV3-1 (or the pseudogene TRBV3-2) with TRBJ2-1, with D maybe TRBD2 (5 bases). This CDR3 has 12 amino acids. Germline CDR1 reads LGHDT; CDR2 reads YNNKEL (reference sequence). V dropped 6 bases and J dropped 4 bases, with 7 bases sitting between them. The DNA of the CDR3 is TGTGCCAGCAGGGGGAGTTACAATGAGCAGTTCTTC. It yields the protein CASRGSYNEQFF.

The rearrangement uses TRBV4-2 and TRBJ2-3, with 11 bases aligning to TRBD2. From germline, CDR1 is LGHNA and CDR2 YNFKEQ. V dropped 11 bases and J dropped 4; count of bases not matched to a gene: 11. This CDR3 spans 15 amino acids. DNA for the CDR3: TGTGCCTCAGCGGATAGCGGGGGGGCCGCAGATACGCAGTATTTT. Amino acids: CASADSGGAADTQYF.

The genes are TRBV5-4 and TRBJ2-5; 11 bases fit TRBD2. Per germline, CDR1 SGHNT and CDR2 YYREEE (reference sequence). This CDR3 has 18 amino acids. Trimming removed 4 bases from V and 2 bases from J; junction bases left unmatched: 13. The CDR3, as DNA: TGTGCCAGCAGCCTGGGCTTGACTAGCGGGACCTCACAAGAGACCCAGTACTTC. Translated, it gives CASSLGLTSGTSQETQYF.

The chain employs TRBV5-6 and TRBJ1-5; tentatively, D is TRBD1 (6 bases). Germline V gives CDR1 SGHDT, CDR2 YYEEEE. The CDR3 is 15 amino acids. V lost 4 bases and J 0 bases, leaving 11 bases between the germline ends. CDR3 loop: CASSQQGYSNQPQHF. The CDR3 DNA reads TGTGCCAGCAGCCAACAGGGATATAGCAATCAGCCCCAGCATTTT.

Written as DNA, the CDR3 is TGTGCCAGCTCACCGAGTTCTAGCTCTGGAAACACCATATATTTT. Its protein is CASSPSSSSGNTIYF. The genes are TRBV18 and TRBJ1-3, with D unclear. CDR1 is KGHSH and CDR2 is LQKENI in the germline V gene. The CDR3 sequence is 15 residues long. V was cut by 3 bases and J by 0 bases, with 9 bases left in between.

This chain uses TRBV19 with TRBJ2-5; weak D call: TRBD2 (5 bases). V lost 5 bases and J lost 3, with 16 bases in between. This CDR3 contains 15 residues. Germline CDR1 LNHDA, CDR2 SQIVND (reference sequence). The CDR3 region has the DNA TGTGCCAGTAGTCCCGGGTCGGGGTTCGAAGAGACCCAGTACTTC. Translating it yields CASSPGSGFEETQYF.

The CDR3: CASTIASLAGVREQFF. The CDR3, as DNA: TGTGCCAGCACTATTGCGAGTCTAGCGGGAGTGCGAGAGCAGTTCTTC. V gene TRBV27 combines with J gene TRBJ2-1; 10 nucleotides match TRBD2. V shed 7 bases, J shed 10 bases, and the junction held 16 bases outside the gene matches. This CDR3 spans 16 amino acids. Germline V lookup: CDR1 MNHEY, CDR2 SMNVEV (reference sequence).